This TCR beta chain comes out of a study of T-cell reconstitution after alpha-beta-depleted transplantation in children. Study-wide points: About two months after transplant, alpha-beta T cells reportedly came from several hundred expanded graft clones. Surviving recipient cells, namely T cells and thymic progenitors, were the source of high day-60 TCRbeta diversity in some patients. From newly produced T cells came most of the T-cell counts and diversity one year after transplant.

Of note for this clonotype: Its antigen remains unknown.

Unique molecular identifiers were built into the TCRbeta library. TCRdb re-called the PCR reads through MiXCR, storing one row per CDR3 protein. The sample contains 700,000 to 850,000 distinct CDR3 sequences, 16% of which appear only once. CDR3 length: 14 amino acids. Germline V CDR1 and CDR2: MNHEY, SMNVEV (reference sequence). V was trimmed by 8 bases and J by 0 bases, leaving 11 bases between them. The TCR originated in a male patient younger than 18 who had a stem cell transplant for acute lymphoblastic leukemia, so the T cells may come from the graft donor. The material was PBMCs, mostly from graft donor cells, obtained 360 days after TCRalphabeta/CD19-depleted stem cell transplant. The V gene is TRBV27, the J gene TRBJ2-4, with D perhaps given as TRBD1 or TRBD2 (5 bases each). CDR3 amino acids: CASGTRGAKNIQYF. Written as DNA, the CDR3 is TGTGCCAGCGGAACTAGGGGAGCCAAAAACATTCAGTACTTC.